These T cell receptor beta chains were read from a single sample in a study of vaccination effects on CD4 cells after COVID-19. No antigen has been assigned to these receptors. The repertoire was sequenced with immunoSEQ multiplex PCR; TCRdb's copy has only in-frame clones and lacks some. The sample has more than 40,000 clones, around 78% seen once; the top ten hold about a tenth. The sequenced sample was CD4+ T cells from PBMCs cultured with SARS-CoV-2 spike peptides, obtained before COVID-19 vaccination. All receptors come from a human donor who received a COVID-19 vaccine. The CDR3 runs from the conserved cysteine through the conserved F or W. A D gene is named only where the DNA matches it firmly. Part of the rows lack a size; the others show once, few, many or a class for expanded clones.

length	size	V	D	J	DNA	CDR3
12	-	TRBV7-2	-	TRBJ1-2	TGTGCCAGCAGCTTAGCTGGCTATGGCTACACCTTC	CASSLAGYGYTF
15	once	TRBV27	TRBD1	TRBJ2-3	TGTGCCAGCAGTTGGACAGGGACTAGCACAGATACGCAGTATTTT	CASSWTGTSTDTQYF
15	-	TRBV4-1	-	TRBJ2-3	TGCGCCAGCAGCCAGGTCAAGCTGGGCACAGATACGCAGTATTTT	CASSQVKLGTDTQYF
16	-	TRBV4-3	TRBD1	TRBJ1-6	TGCGCCAGCAGCCAAGATACGACAGGGAACGATTCACCCCTCCACTTT	CASSQDTTGNDSPLHF
19	-	TRBV11-2	-	TRBJ2-5	TGTGCCAGCAGCTTACGGTCCCTGATCGAGCGGACCTCAAGAGAGACCCAGTACTTC	CASSLRSLIERTSRETQYF
16	-	TRBV28	TRBD2	TRBJ2-1	TGTGCCAGCAGCGGGACGCGGGGGGCCGCGGGCAATGAGCAGTTCTTC	CASSGTRGAAGNEQFF
12	-	TRBV7-9	-	TRBJ1-5	TGTGCCAGCAGCTTAGACGACGGGCCCCAGCATTTT	CASSLDDGPQHF
16	-	TRBV6-5	-	TRBJ2-3	TGTGCCAGCAGTTACGATCAGGCAGGGGGCACAGATACGCAGTATTTT	CASSYDQAGGTDTQYF
18	once	TRBV5-8	TRBD1	TRBJ1-1	TGTGCCAGCAGCTCGTACGTTGGACAGGGGGCGGGGAACACTGAAGCTTTCTTT	CASSSYVGQGAGNTEAFF
16	-	TRBV18	-	TRBJ1-1	TGTGCCAGCTCACTCCGTCGGGGGGCGCGGAACACTGAAGCTTTCTTT	CASSLRRGARNTEAFF
14	-	TRBV6-5	TRBD1	TRBJ1-2	TGTGCCAGCAGTTCGGAGGGGACAGGGTCTGGCTACACCTTC	CASSSEGTGSGYTF
21	-	TRBV1	-	TRBJ2-2	TGCACCAGCAGCCAAAAAATGAGCCCTGGGACTAGCGGGCGAAACACCGGGGAGCTGTTTTTT	CTSSQKMSPGTSGRNTGELFF
13	few	TRBV5-4	TRBD1	TRBJ1-5	TGTGCCAGCAGCCAGGACAGGGACCAGCCCCAGCATTTT	CASSQDRDQPQHF
12	-	TRBV21-1	-	TRBJ1-2	TGTGCCAGCAGCCCTATCCTCTATGGCTACACCTTC	CASSPILYGYTF